This T cell receptor (beta chain) was profiled in a study of regulatory T cells in long-lasting Graves disease. Overall study results and limits: Sharing of public clonotypes was greater in persistent patients (under 3,000) than in new patients (about 970).

The time point denotes: newly diagnosed GD, antithyroid drugs for less than 3 months. The authors made the TCR library using RNA they extracted from PBMCs. Patients came from an endocrinology department in Xi'an, China. Assembly of TCR beta libraries relied on iRepertoire HTBI primers together with Arm-PCR of CDR3 regions. MiXCR, run by TCRdb on the multiplex PCR reads, gives a single entry per CDR3 protein. The sample records around 230,000 distinct CDR3 sequences, roughly 18% being singletons. V gave up 1 base and J gave up 4 bases; unmatched junction bases: 8. This CDR3 is 17 amino acids long. Germline V gives CDR1 SGDLS, CDR2 YYNGEE. Note on this clonotype: Its antigen remains unknown.

Sequenced material: peripheral blood mononuclear cells (PBMCs), taken at new diagnosis, from a patient treated with antithyroid drugs. V is TRBV9 and J is TRBJ2-1; 10 bases line up with TRBD2. This clonotype was obtained from a female donor with Graves disease. CDR3 coding DNA: TGTGCCAGCAGCGTACGGGTGGCGGGACTAGCGTACAATGAGCAGTTCTTC. This translates into CASSVRVAGLAYNEQFF.